The 8 T cell receptor beta chains in this list originate from one sample, sequenced in a study of shared clonotypes between healthy human individuals. Clones were read by immunoSEQ multiplex PCR, and TCRdb kept only the in-frame ones, dropping some. Of about 2.4 million clones listed, approximately 94% are singletons. Sequencing was carried out using naive CD4+ T cells from PBMCs. As to subset: CD45RA+ positively selected. The receptor set was obtained from a young man in good health. Some clones in this sample may be carry-over from other donors' samples.

This chain connects TRBV11-2 to TRBJ2-7; D is ambiguous. Germline V gene data show CDR1 as SGHAT and CDR2 as FQNNGV. The CDR3 sequence is 14 residues long. The ends were cut back, 4 bases at V and 0 bases at J, with 10 bases in the middle. Here the CDR3 DNA reads TGTGCCAGCAGCTGGTCTATCTTCTCCTACGAGCAGTACTTC. Translating it yields CASSWSIFSYEQYF.

This chain connects TRBV5-1 to TRBJ2-1, with D unresolved. V was pared by 0 bases and J by 4 bases, with 11 bases between. This CDR3 is built from 15 residues. Germline-derived CDR1 and CDR2 are SGHRS and YFSETQ. The CDR3 region has the DNA TGCGCCAGCAGCTTGGCCAATCTGGGATACAATGAGCAGTTCTTC. Encoded protein: CASSLANLGYNEQFF.

This clone was recorded only once. The V gene is TRBV7-2, the J gene TRBJ2-1, with D unresolved. Looked up from germline, CDR1 is SGHTA and CDR2 is FQGNSA. Trimming took off 1 base at V and 9 bases at J, with 13 bases between the two ends. This CDR3 is built from 14 residues. This chain's CDR3 is CASSLVGRMGEQFF. The CDR3 DNA is TGTGCCAGCAGCTTAGTGGGTCGGATGGGTGAGCAGTTCTTC.

The chain has TRBV15 and TRBJ1-2; D call uncertain. This CDR3 comprises 12 residues. Trimming pared 5 bases from V and 4 bases from J, leaving 8 bases between. Germline V CDR1 and CDR2: LNHNV, YYDKDF (reference sequence). The CDR3 reads CATSRRTYGYTF. The CDR3 DNA reads as TGTGCCACCAGCCGCCGAACCTATGGCTACACCTTC.

The rearrangement joins TRBV2 to TRBJ2-2; perhaps TRBD2 as D (6 bases). The V end was cut by 1 base, the J end by 6 bases, with 9 bases between. The CDR3 totals 14 residues. Germline CDR1 is SNHLY and CDR2 is FYNNEI. CDR3 nucleotide sequence: TGTGCCAGCAGTGAAGAGGCTAGCGCCGGGGAGCTGTTTTTT. This sequence encodes CASSEEASAGELFF.

This clone was found once. The chain employs TRBV14 and TRBJ2-1; D possibly corresponds to TRBD1 (5 bases). V shed 1 base and J shed 4 bases, with 14 bases lying between them. The germline V gene encodes CDR1 SGHDN and CDR2 FVKESK. The CDR3 sequence is 16 residues long. The CDR3 protein is CASSQAGSSLYNEQFF. The CDR3 DNA is TGTGCCAGCAGCCAAGCAGGGTCATCTCTGTACAATGAGCAGTTCTTC.

This chain uses TRBV7-3 with TRBJ2-3; D is unclear. The germline gives CDR1 SGHTA, CDR2 FQGTGA. CDR3 size: 12 residues. V lost 4 bases, J lost 7 bases, and 9 bases lay in between. In nucleotides, the CDR3 is TGTGCCAGCAGCTCATTGGCGAATACGCAGTATTTT. Its protein is CASSSLANTQYF.

The CDR3 region is CASRNRSNQPQHF. CDR3 nucleotides: TGTGCCAGCAGGAACAGAAGCAATCAGCCCCAGCATTTT. This chain connects TRBV6-6 to TRBJ1-5; no definite D call. The CDR3 runs to 13 residues. Trimming cost V 6 bases and J 1 base, with 7 bases left between them. The germline CDR1 and CDR2 sequences are MNHNY and SVGAGI (reference sequence).